These 18 T cell receptor beta chains share one sample of origin, sequenced in a study of T cell changes during pregnancy in multiple sclerosis. Assay: immunoSEQ multiplex PCR; the TCRdb copy retains only in-frame clones and omits some. This table holds tens of thousands of clones, roughly 87% found once. The specimen comprised CD8+ T cells from peripheral blood mononuclear cells, sampled in the second trimester of pregnancy. The receptors stem from a female donor with multiple sclerosis, enrolled in a pregnancy study.

In DNA form, the CDR3 reads TGTGCCAGCAGTGAGTGGACAGGCTACAATGAGCAGTTCTTC. Its translation: CASSEWTGYNEQFF. This chain connects TRBV6-1 to TRBJ2-1; 7 bases match TRBD1. Unmatched junction bases numbered 2, after V lost 3 bases and J lost 3 bases. Germline V lookup: CDR1 MNHNS, CDR2 SASEGT. The CDR3 loop spans 14 amino acids.

This chain connects TRBV14 to TRBJ2-7; tentatively, D is TRBD1 (6 bases). Germline assignment: CDR1 SGHDN and CDR2 FVKESK. The CDR3 has 16 amino acids. Trimming left V 5 bases short and J 3 bases short, with 20 bases between. CDR3 bases: TGTGCCAGCAGCAGTGACCCAGGGGCATTTGGCTACGAGCAGTACTTC. Encoded protein: CASSSDPGAFGYEQYF.

The chain recombines TRBV2 with TRBJ2-3, with D uncertain. The CDR3 consists of 13 residues. Germline V gene data show CDR1 as SNHLY and CDR2 as FYNNEI. V was pared by 3 bases and J by 4 bases, with 8 bases between. This CDR3 is CASSEVGSDTQYF. The CDR3 nucleotides read TGTGCCAGCAGTGAGGTGGGCTCAGATACGCAGTATTTT.

The rearrangement uses TRBV9 and TRBJ2-6, with 8 bases matching TRBD1. The V segment lost 4 bases and the J segment 0 bases; nucleotides outside the gene matches: 9. CDR3 length: 18 residues. Germline-derived CDR1 and CDR2 are SGDLS and YYNGEE. CDR3 coding DNA: TGTGCCAGCAGCAACCGGGACAGGAGATACTCTGGGGCCAACGTCCTGACTTTC. Translation gives CASSNRDRRYSGANVLTF.

The V gene is TRBV13, the J gene TRBJ1-2, with D possibly TRBD1 on 6 matching bases. The CDR3 has 15 amino acids. Trimming took 0 bases from V and 7 from J, leaving 15 bases between them. Germline CDR1 reads PRHDT; CDR2 reads FYEKMQ (reference sequence). The CDR3 region has the DNA TGTGCCAGCAGCTTAGGCGACAGGCCTGTGGGTGGCTACACCTTC. Its protein product is CASSLGDRPVGGYTF.

V gene TRBV19 combines with J gene TRBJ2-7, with D tentatively TRBD2 (6 bases). The CDR3 runs 13 residues. CDR1 and CDR2 from the germline V gene are LNHDA and SQIVND (reference sequence). V lost 3 bases and J 6 bases, leaving 12 bases between the germline ends. CDR3: CASSIGSGGEQYF. DNA for the CDR3: TGTGCCAGTAGTATTGGTAGCGGAGGCGAGCAGTACTTC.

The chain joins TRBV27 to TRBJ1-1, with D perhaps matching TRBD1 (5 bases). The CDR3 contains 11 residues. V lost 2 bases to trimming and J lost 11 bases, with 9 bases between them. From germline, CDR1 is MNHEY and CDR2 SMNVEV (reference sequence). CDR3 sequence (DNA): TGTGCCAGCAGTTTAGGAGGGGCCGCTTTCTTT. It encodes CASSLGGAAFF.

CDR3 sequence (DNA): TGTGCCAGCAGCACCCCCGGGACAGCTTACTACCCTTCTCGCAATCAGCCCCAGCATTTT. Its protein product is CASSTPGTAYYPSRNQPQHF. The chain carries TRBV9 and TRBJ1-5, with 7 bases that match TRBD1. Unmatched junction bases numbered 21, after V lost 4 bases and J lost 2 bases. The CDR3 extends over 20 amino acids. Per germline, CDR1 SGDLS and CDR2 YYNGEE. The entire variable domain, with the rest obtained from reference TRBV9 and TRBJ1-5, is as follows: DSGVTQTPKHLITATGQRVTLRCSPRSGDLSVYWYQQSLDQGLQFLIQYYNGEERAKGNILERFSAQQFPDLHSELNLSSLELGDSALYFCASSTPGTAYYPSRNQPQHFGDGTRLSIL.

The CDR3 sequence: CASSSRDRAYGYTF. The CDR3 DNA reads as TGTGCCAGCAGTTCCCGGGACAGGGCCTATGGCTACACCTTC. V usage is TRBV27 and J usage is TRBJ1-2; 9 bases agree with TRBD1. Germline CDR1 and CDR2: MNHEY and SMNVEV (reference sequence). With 4 bases clipped from V and 4 bases from J, the junction kept 4 bases outside the gene matches. This CDR3 spans 14 amino acids.

This clone was seen just once. The rearrangement joins TRBV5-1 to TRBJ2-7; D perhaps matches TRBD2 (6 bases). This CDR3 region has 13 residues. Per the germline V gene, CDR1 is SGHRS and CDR2 is YFSETQ. The V end was cut by 4 bases, the J end by 3 bases, with 11 bases between. CDR3 protein: CASSPLGGYEQYF. The CDR3 DNA is TGCGCCAGCAGCCCGCTCGGGGGCTACGAGCAGTACTTC.

The chain has TRBV2 and TRBJ2-5; 12 bases are shared with TRBD1. V shed 7 bases and J 5 bases; nucleotides not matched to a gene: 17. The CDR3 extends over 18 amino acids. Germline V gene sequence: CDR1 SNHLY, CDR2 FYNNEI. CDR3 residues: CASTNLFRDRGRGETQYF. CDR3 DNA sequence: TGTGCCAGCACCAACCTATTCCGGGACAGGGGGCGCGGGGAGACCCAGTACTTC.

The V and J genes are TRBV4-1 and TRBJ2-2, with 10 bases that match TRBD1. The CDR3 contains 14 residues. Per the germline V gene, CDR1 is MGHRA and CDR2 is YSYEKL. With V trimmed by 5 bases and J by 7 bases, 4 bases remained unmatched. The CDR3 bases are TGCGCCAGCAGCGGGACAGGGGTGATCGGGGAGCTGTTTTTT. Translated, it gives CASSGTGVIGELFF.

V and J are TRBV6-9 and TRBJ1-4; D is unresolved. V was clipped by 5 bases and J by 10 bases, with 11 bases between them. Germline loops: CDR1 MNHGY, CDR2 SVAAGI. This CDR3 contains 12 residues. The CDR3 loop reads CASSPKWAKLFF. CDR3 bases: TGTGCCAGCAGTCCCAAGTGGGCAAAACTGTTTTTT.

The rearrangement links TRBV27 to TRBJ2-7; maybe TRBD2 (5 bases). Germline loops: CDR1 MNHEY, CDR2 SMNVEV (reference sequence). V lost 6 bases, J lost 1 base, and 13 bases lay in between. The CDR3 covers 14 residues. The CDR3 DNA sequence: TGTGCCAGCAGACTTGGACTGGCTTCCTACGAGCAGTACTTC. It translates to CASRLGLASYEQYF.

This sequence joins TRBV7-9 and TRBJ2-1; TRBD2 aligns across 8 bases. Trimming took 7 bases from V and 8 from J; bases not matched to a gene: 10. CDR1 and CDR2 from the germline V gene are SEHNR and FQNEAQ (reference sequence). The CDR3 sequence is 14 residues long. The DNA for the CDR3 is TGTGCCAGCACCGTCGGGACTAGTAGGTATGAGCAGTTCTTC. Its translation: CASTVGTSRYEQFF.

The gene calls are TRBV7-9 and TRBJ2-1, with 8 positions matching TRBD1. Germline CDR1 SEHNR, CDR2 FQNEAQ (reference sequence). This CDR3 comprises 14 residues. V gave up 7 bases and J gave up 6 bases; unmatched junction bases: 8. In DNA, the CDR3 is TGTGCCAGCAAGCAGGGTCAGGGGGCCAATGAGCAGTTCTTC. Protein: CASKQGQGANEQFF.

V is TRBV6-5 and J is TRBJ1-4; D not certain. Trimming took 2 bases from V and 0 from J, leaving 10 bases between them. The CDR3 extends over 16 amino acids. The germline V gene has CDR1 MNHEY and CDR2 SVGAGI. CDR3 nucleotide sequence: TGTGCCAGCAGTTACGATGGTGCGTCAACTAATGAAAAACTGTTTTTT. Its protein is CASSYDGASTNEKLFF.

V is TRBV28 and J is TRBJ2-2; the match to TRBD2 covers 9 bases. CDR1 and CDR2 from the germline V gene are MDHEN and SYDVKM. The CDR3 is made up of 16 amino acids. Unmatched junction bases numbered 2, after V lost 0 bases and J lost 3 bases. The CDR3 reads CASSLWAGGDTGELFF. The CDR3 coding sequence is TGTGCCAGCAGTTTATGGGCGGGAGGGGACACCGGGGAGCTGTTTTTT.